The 24 T cell receptor beta chains presented below share a single source sample, sequenced in a study of monozygotic twins with inflammatory bowel disease. TCRdb re-called the 5' RACE reads, yielding one record per CDR3 amino acid sequence without DNA. The sample totals 88,000 or so distinct CDR3 sequences. Sequences were obtained from blood. These receptor sequences come from a human donor with ulcerative colitis or Crohn's disease, or a healthy co-twin of an affected twin (not recorded which).

The rearrangement joins TRBV20-1 to TRBJ1-2. The CDR3 has 11 residues. CDR1 and CDR2 (germline): DFQATT, SNEGSKA (reference sequence). The CDR3 region is CSARARGGYTF.

The V gene is TRBV6-1, the J gene TRBJ2-3. The germline V gene encodes CDR1 MNHNS and CDR2 SASEGT. There are 11 residues in the CDR3. CDR3: CASSFKDTQYF.

The CDR3 loop is CASSDRQGVFYGYTF. The V gene is TRBV6-1, the J gene TRBJ1-2; the TRBD1 assignment by TCRdb is unverifiable without DNA. The germline V gene has CDR1 MNHNS and CDR2 SASEGT. The CDR3 length is 15 residues.

The chain uses TRBV5-1 and TRBJ2-3; TCRdb outputs TRBD1, but without DNA this stays unchecked. The CDR3 length is 14 residues. The V gene's germline CDR1 is SGHRS and CDR2 YFSETQ. This CDR3 is CASSLNRVTDTQYF.

The V and J genes are TRBV5-1 and TRBJ1-2. The CDR3 loop spans 13 amino acids. CDR1 is SGHRS, CDR2 YFSETQ, per germline. The CDR3 loop is CASSFDTAYGYTF.

The chain couples TRBV9 to TRBJ2-4; TCRdb lists TRBD2, though no DNA is available to test this call. The CDR3 totals 17 residues. Germline CDR1 reads SGDLS; CDR2 reads YYNGEE. CDR3 residues: CASSVERAAGAKNIQYF.

This chain joins TRBV7-9 and TRBJ2-7; TCRdb indicates TRBD1, and absent DNA this call remains unverified. The CDR3 is 15 amino acids. CDR1 and CDR2 (germline): SEHNR, FQNEAQ (reference sequence). This CDR3 reads CASSLGSGASYEQYF.

CDR3 region: CASSSPGQRDTIYF. The rearrangement uses TRBV18 and TRBJ1-3; TCRdb picks TRBD1, but there is no DNA to check that call. The V gene's germline CDR1 is KGHSH and CDR2 LQKENI. The CDR3 contains 14 residues. Together with reference TRBV18 and TRBJ1-3, the CDR3 gives the full variable domain: NAGVMQNPRHLVRRRGQEARLRCSPMKGHSHVYWYRQLPEEGLKFMVYLQKENIIDESGMPKERFSAEFPKEGPSILRIQQVVRGDSAAYFCASSSPGQRDTIYFGEGSWLTVV.

V gene TRBV2 combines with J gene TRBJ2-3; checking the TCRdb D call of TRBD1 is not possible without DNA. Germline V gives CDR1 SNHLY, CDR2 FYNNEI. The CDR3 consists of 15 residues. The chain's CDR3 is CASIRTGASTDTQYF.

The J gene is TRBJ1-6, the V gene TRBV12-3 or TRBV12-4. CDR3 length equals 12 residues. CDR3 protein: CASSGPNSPLHF.

This rearrangement joins TRBV4-2 to TRBJ2-5; TCRdb proposes TRBD1, but this gene call is untestable without DNA. The CDR3 sequence is 13 residues long. In germline, CDR1 is LGHNA, CDR2 YNFKEQ. CDR3 in amino acids: CASSQGERETQYF.

The chain joins TRBV20-1 to TRBJ2-5. The CDR3 spans 15 residues. The V gene's germline CDR1 is DFQATT and CDR2 SNEGSKA (reference sequence). The CDR3 region is CSARDSRAFSETQYF.

This rearrangement joins TRBV7-2 to TRBJ2-5; TCRdb's D gene call, TRBD2, goes unchecked for lack of DNA. Germline CDR1 SGHTA, CDR2 FQGNSA. This CDR3 region has 14 residues. The CDR3 sequence is CASSPGLVAETQYF.

The chain employs TRBV6-5 and TRBJ2-3. The germline CDR1 and CDR2 sequences are MNHEY and SVGAGI. The CDR3 covers 16 residues. This chain's CDR3 is CASSYFALAYTDTQYF.

The chain couples TRBV12-2 to TRBJ2-3; TCRdb's D gene call, TRBD2, goes unchecked for lack of DNA. TRBV12-2 is annotated as a pseudogene. The CDR3 covers 18 residues. CDR3 amino acids: CASRLDFRTRPSTDTQYF.

V gene TRBV7-9 combines with J gene TRBJ2-5; lacking DNA, the TRBD2 call made by TCRdb goes unchecked. The CDR3 has 13 residues. Germline V CDR1 and CDR2: SEHNR, FQNEAQ (reference sequence). CDR3 residues: CASSWTSWETQYF.

The chain links TRBV5-1 to TRBJ1-6; TCRdb proposes TRBD1, but this gene call is untestable without DNA. Germline V lookup: CDR1 SGHRS, CDR2 YFSETQ. CDR3 length equals 16 residues. The CDR3: CASSPDRWTPNSPLHF.

CDR3 region: CASSLRGDTDTQYF. The chain carries TRBV7-9 and TRBJ2-3; TCRdb designates TRBD1, a call that cannot be tested without DNA. The germline V gene encodes CDR1 SEHNR and CDR2 FQNEAQ (reference sequence). The CDR3 runs to 14 residues.

The chain recombines TRBV29-1 with TRBJ1-1. This CDR3 has 12 residues. The germline CDR1 and CDR2 sequences are SQVTM and ANQGSEA. The CDR3 is CSVEEEYTEAFF.

The chain uses TRBV27 and TRBJ2-1; there is no DNA to check the TCRdb D call of TRBD2. CDR1 and CDR2 (germline): MNHEY, SMNVEV (reference sequence). The CDR3 has 16 residues. The CDR3 reads CASSLWGRGGRNEQFF.

V is TRBV20-1 and J is TRBJ1-4; TCRdb outputs TRBD1, but without DNA this stays unchecked. Per the germline V gene, CDR1 is DFQATT and CDR2 is SNEGSKA (reference sequence). The CDR3 extends over 20 amino acids. CDR3 in amino acids: CSARAKFWRQGLPANEKLFF.

CDR3 sequence reads: CASSLTSGGRVRSPLHF. The V gene is TRBV7-3, the J gene TRBJ1-6; TCRdb's D gene call, TRBD1, goes unchecked for lack of DNA. The CDR3 runs 17 residues. Germline CDR1 reads SGHTA; CDR2 reads FQGTGA.

The rearrangement uses TRBV12-3 or TRBV12-4 and TRBJ2-5; the D call of TRBD1 rests on TCRdb alone, since no DNA is present to check it. The CDR3 runs to 17 residues. The CDR3 spells CASSPLWGAGNQETQYF.

The J gene is TRBJ2-3, the V gene TRBV10-3; the D gene TCRdb calls, TRBD1, cannot be checked with no DNA. This CDR3 contains 14 residues. Germline V gene sequence: CDR1 ENHRY, CDR2 SYGVKD. The CDR3 is CAITPDRVTDTQYF.